What follows are 7 T cell receptor beta chains derived from one specimen sequenced in a study of T-cell memory formation after mild COVID-19. TCRdb reprocessed the 5' RACE reads with MiXCR, giving one entry per CDR3 protein. In the table there are 300,000 to 400,000 distinct CDR3 sequences, under 25% of which are singletons. What was sequenced was PBMCs or a T cell subset sorted from them (not recorded which). These receptors all stem from an adult woman who had mild COVID-19 (a few samples of this study predate the infection). Cell type and time point are not known.

A few counts support this clonotype. The chain employs TRBV2 and TRBJ1-4, with D unclear. Trimming shortened V by 3 bases and J by 5 bases, and 7 bases separated the two germline ends. Germline V gives CDR1 SNHLY, CDR2 FYNNEI. CDR3 length: 13 amino acids. The CDR3 coding sequence is TGTGCCAGCAGTGACAGAATGAATGAAAAACTGTTTTTT. Translation: CASSDRMNEKLFF.

The chain has TRBV27 and TRBJ2-5; D possibly uses TRBD1 or TRBD2 (6 bases each). This CDR3 comprises 16 residues. V was clipped by 2 bases and J by 3 bases, with 16 bases between them. Germline V CDR1 and CDR2: MNHEY, SMNVEV (reference sequence). The CDR3 nucleotides are TGTGCCAGCAGTTTAGGGGTTAGGGGGGCAAAAGAGACCCAGTACTTC. Its translation: CASSLGVRGAKETQYF.

J is TRBJ2-5 and V is TRBV20-1; 8 bases line up with TRBD2. The trim removed 1 base at V and 4 bases at J, leaving 5 bases unmatched. This CDR3 is 14 amino acids long. Germline-derived CDR1 and CDR2 are DFQATT and SNEGSKA (reference sequence). CDR3 in amino acids: CSARGTSLSETQYF. DNA for the CDR3: TGCAGTGCTAGAGGGACTAGCTTGTCAGAGACCCAGTACTTC.

Many counts were recorded for this clonotype. This chain uses TRBV5-1 with TRBJ2-5; a weak D match, TRBD1 (6 bases). V was shortened by 2 bases and J by 5 bases, with 13 bases between the two germline ends. The germline gives CDR1 SGHRS, CDR2 YFSETQ. The CDR3 has 14 residues. The CDR3 region is CASSFGQPTETQYF. CDR3 nucleotide sequence: TGCGCCAGCAGCTTTGGACAGCCCACGGAGACCCAGTACTTC. Looking up the rest from reference TRBV5-1 and TRBJ2-5 gives the full variable domain: KAGVTQTPRYLIKTRGQQVTLSCSPISGHRSVSWYQQTPGQGLQFLFEYFSETQRNKGNFPGRFSGRQFSNSRSEMNVSTLELGDSALYLCASSFGQPTETQYFGPGTRLLVL.

The chain employs TRBV9 and TRBJ1-1, with a possible D match to TRBD1 (6 bases). The CDR3 is made up of 15 amino acids. V was pared by 3 bases and J by 0 bases, with 12 bases between. CDR1 is SGDLS, CDR2 YYNGEE, per germline. The DNA for the CDR3 is TGTGCCAGCAGCGGTGGACAGCTATTGAACACTGAAGCTTTCTTT. Protein product: CASSGGQLLNTEAFF. The whole variable domain, filled in from reference TRBV9 and TRBJ1-1, reads DSGVTQTPKHLITATGQRVTLRCSPRSGDLSVYWYQQSLDQGLQFLIQYYNGEERAKGNILERFSAQQFPDLHSELNLSSLELGDSALYFCASSGGQLLNTEAFFGQGTRLTVV.

The chain carries TRBV12-3 or TRBV12-4 and TRBJ1-5, with a tentative D call TRBD1 (6 bases). CDR3 size: 14 residues. The V end was cut by 3 bases, the J end by 5 bases, with 11 bases between. The CDR3 DNA sequence: TGTGCCAGCAGTTTGGGGGGGCTCGATCAGCCCCAGCATTTT. Residues: CASSLGGLDQPQHF.

The chain links TRBV7-3 to TRBJ2-3, with TRBD2 matching 9 bases. The length of the CDR3 is 17 residues. J lost 5 bases, V lost 2 bases, and 11 bases had no gene match. Germline CDR1 and CDR2: SGHTA and FQGTGA. The CDR3 here is CASSLHGAGGTEDTQYF. DNA of the CDR3: TGTGCCAGCAGCTTACATGGGGCGGGAGGGACGGAAGATACGCAGTATTTT.